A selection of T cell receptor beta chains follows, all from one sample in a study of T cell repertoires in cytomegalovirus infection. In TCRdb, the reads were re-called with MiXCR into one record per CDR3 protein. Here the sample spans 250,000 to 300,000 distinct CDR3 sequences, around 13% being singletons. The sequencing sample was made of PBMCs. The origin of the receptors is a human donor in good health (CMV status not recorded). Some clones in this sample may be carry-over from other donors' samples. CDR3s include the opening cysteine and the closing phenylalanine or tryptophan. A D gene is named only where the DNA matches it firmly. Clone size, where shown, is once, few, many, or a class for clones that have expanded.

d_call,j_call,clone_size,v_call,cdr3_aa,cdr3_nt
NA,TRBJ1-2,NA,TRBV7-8,CASSSIVDRTFYGYTF,TGTGCCAGCAGCTCCATCGTTGACAGAACTTTCTATGGCTACACCTTC
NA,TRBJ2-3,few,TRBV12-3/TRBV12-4,CASSFRGNTDTQYF,TGTGCCAGCAGTTTTCGCGGTAACACAGATACGCAGTATTTT
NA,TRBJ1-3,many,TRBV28,CASSPYSGNTIYF,TGTGCCAGCAGCCCATACTCTGGAAACACCATATATTTT
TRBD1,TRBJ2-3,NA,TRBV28,CASTTGRDTQYF,TGTGCCAGCACGACAGGGCGGGATACGCAGTATTTT
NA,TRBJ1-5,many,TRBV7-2,CASSPSGTQPQHF,TGTGCCAGCAGCCCGTCCGGGACTCAGCCCCAGCATTTT
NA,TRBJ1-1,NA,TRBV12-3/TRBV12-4,CASGRVEAFF,TGTGCCAGCGGTCGTGTTGAAGCTTTCTTT
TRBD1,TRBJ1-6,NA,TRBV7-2,CASSLWPTGDRQYNSPLHF,TGTGCCAGCAGCTTATGGCCGACAGGGGATCGGCAATATAATTCACCCCTCCACTTT
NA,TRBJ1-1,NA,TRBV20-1,CSARGPFRENTEAFF,TGCAGTGCTAGAGGTCCGTTCCGGGAGAACACTGAAGCTTTCTTT
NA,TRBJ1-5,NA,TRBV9,CASSSLGNQPQHF,TGTGCCAGCAGCTCATTGGGCAATCAGCCCCAGCATTTT
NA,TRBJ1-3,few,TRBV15,CATSRAHEVNGNTIYF,TGTGCCACGAGCAGAGCCCACGAGGTGAATGGAAACACCATATATTTT
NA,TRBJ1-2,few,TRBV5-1,CASSSTSGGYGYTF,TGCGCCAGCAGCTCAACCTCCGGGGGCTATGGCTACACCTTC
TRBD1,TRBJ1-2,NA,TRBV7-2,CASSPTGAGYCYNF,TGTGCCAGCAGCCCGACAGGGGCGGGCTATTGCTACAACTTC
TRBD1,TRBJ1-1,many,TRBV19,CASSPGGTNTEAFF,TGTGCCAGTAGTCCAGGGGGCACGAACACTGAAGCTTTCTTT
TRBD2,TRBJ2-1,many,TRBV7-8,CASSYRGLETTSGGNEQFF,TGTGCCAGCAGCTATAGGGGTCTCGAAACGACTAGCGGGGGTAATGAGCAGTTCTTC
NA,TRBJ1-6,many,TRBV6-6,CASGEGTIAPLHF,TGTGCCAGCGGGGAGGGGACCATCGCGCCCCTCCACTTT
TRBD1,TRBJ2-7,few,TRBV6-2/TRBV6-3,CASSSRGQGAREQYF,TGTGCCAGCAGTTCCCGGGGACAGGGGGCGAGGGAGCAGTACTTC
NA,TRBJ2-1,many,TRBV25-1,CASSGGRLSWSSYNEQFF,TGTGCCAGCAGTGGTGGGAGATTAAGCTGGAGCTCCTACAATGAGCAGTTCTTC
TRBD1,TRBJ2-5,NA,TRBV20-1,CSAAPDRASETQYF,TGCAGTGCTGCCCCGGACAGGGCCTCAGAGACCCAGTACTTC
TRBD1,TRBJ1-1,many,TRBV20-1,CSARPVTGVGTEAFF,TGCAGTGCTAGACCAGTAACAGGGGTTGGCACTGAAGCTTTCTTT
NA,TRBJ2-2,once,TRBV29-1,CSVGGSSVGELFF,TGCAGCGTTGGAGGGTCGAGTGTCGGGGAGCTGTTTTTT
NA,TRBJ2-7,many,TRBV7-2,CASSLSSTPLAEQYF,TGTGCCAGCAGCTTATCCTCGACACCGCTCGCCGAGCAGTACTTC
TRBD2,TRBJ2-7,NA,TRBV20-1,CSASGTSGIPGAF,TGCAGTGCTTCCGGGACTAGCGGGATTCCTGGGGCTTTC
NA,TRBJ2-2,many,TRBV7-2,CASSLGNTGELFF,TGTGCCAGCAGCTTGGGGAACACCGGGGAGCTGTTTTTT
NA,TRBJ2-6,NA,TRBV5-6,CASSLVGSSGANILTF,TGTGCCAGCAGCTTGGTCGGCAGCTCTGGGGCCAACATCCTGACTTTC
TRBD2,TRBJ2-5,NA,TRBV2,CASSDSGGNQETQYF,TGTGCCAGCAGTGATAGCGGGGGAAACCAAGAGACCCAGTACTTC
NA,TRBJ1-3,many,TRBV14,CASSQVAQATSGNTIYF,TGTGCCAGCAGCCAAGTGGCACAGGCGACCTCTGGAAACACCATATATTTT
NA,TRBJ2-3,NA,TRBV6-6,CASSSRGRDGDTQYF,TGTGCCAGCAGTTCCCGGGGGCGGGATGGCGATACGCAGTATTTT
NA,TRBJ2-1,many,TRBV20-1,CSARDILANSYNEQFF,TGCAGTGCTAGGGATATTCTGGCGAACTCCTACAATGAGCAGTTCTTC
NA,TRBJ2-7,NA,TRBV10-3,CAISDVGGYEQYF,TGTGCCATCAGTGACGTCGGGGGCTACGAGCAGTACTTC
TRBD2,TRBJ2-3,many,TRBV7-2,CASRILAGGNTQYF,TGTGCCAGCAGAATACTAGCGGGAGGCAATACGCAGTATTTT
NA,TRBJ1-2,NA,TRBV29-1,CSVEGDGANYGYTF,TGCAGCGTTGAAGGAGACGGGGCTAACTATGGCTACACCTTC
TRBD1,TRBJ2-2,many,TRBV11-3,CASSLDRGSGELFF,TGTGCCAGCAGCTTAGACAGGGGGTCCGGGGAGCTGTTTTTT
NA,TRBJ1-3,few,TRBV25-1,CASSEFGRSGNTIYF,TGTGCCAGCAGTGAATTTGGGCGCTCTGGAAACACCATATATTTT
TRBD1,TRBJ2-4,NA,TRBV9,CASSATGGWDIQYF,TGTGCCAGCAGCGCGACAGGGGGATGGGACATTCAGTACTTC
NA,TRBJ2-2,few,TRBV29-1,CSVAPGQNTGELFF,TGCAGCGTCGCCCCGGGACAGAACACCGGGGAGCTGTTTTTT
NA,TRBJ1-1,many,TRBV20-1,CSARVGASDTEAFF,TGCAGTGCTAGGGTGGGGGCATCAGACACTGAAGCTTTCTTT
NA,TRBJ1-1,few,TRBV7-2,CASSPRRGSNTEAFF,TGTGCCAGCAGCCCTAGAAGGGGGTCGAACACTGAAGCTTTCTTT
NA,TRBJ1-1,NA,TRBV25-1,CASSASGKNTEAFF,TGTGCCAGCAGTGCATCGGGCAAAAACACTGAAGCTTTCTTT
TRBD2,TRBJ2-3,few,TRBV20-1,CSAEMPGLAGTDTQYF,TGCAGTGCAGAAATGCCGGGACTAGCGGGCACAGATACGCAGTATTTT
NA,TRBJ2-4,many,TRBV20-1,CSAGGQLAKNIQYF,TGCAGTGCTGGGGGACAACTAGCCAAAAACATTCAGTACTTC
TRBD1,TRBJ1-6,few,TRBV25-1,CASRWTGETPLHF,TGTGCCAGCAGATGGACAGGAGAAACACCCCTCCACTTT
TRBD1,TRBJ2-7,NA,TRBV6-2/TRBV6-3,CASSWTGGGYEQYF,TGTGCCAGCAGTTGGACAGGTGGGGGCTACGAGCAGTACTTC
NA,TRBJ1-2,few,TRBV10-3,CAIRRLNYGYTF,TGTGCCATCAGACGTCTTAACTATGGCTACACCTTC
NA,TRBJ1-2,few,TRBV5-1,CASSPGSDGYTF,TGCGCCAGCAGCCCCGGGAGCGATGGCTACACCTTC
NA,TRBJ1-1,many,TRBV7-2,CASRPRVGNTEAFF,TGTGCCAGCAGACCCCGGGTGGGGAACACTGAAGCTTTCTTT
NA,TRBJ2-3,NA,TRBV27,CASRLQGADTQYF,TGTGCCAGCAGGCTGCAGGGTGCAGATACGCAGTATTTT
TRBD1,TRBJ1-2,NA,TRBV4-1,CASSQERGPGQGNGYTF,TGCGCCAGCAGCCAAGAGAGAGGTCCGGGACAGGGGAATGGCTACACCTTC
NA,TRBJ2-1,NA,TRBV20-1,CSARDLTGPAYNEQFF,TGCAGTGCTAGAGATCTAACGGGGCCGGCCTACAATGAGCAGTTCTTC
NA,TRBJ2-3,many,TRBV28,CASSFSSGNTDTQYF,TGTGCCAGCAGTTTCTCCAGCGGAAACACAGATACGCAGTATTTT
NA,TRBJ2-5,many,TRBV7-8,CASSLSEETQYF,TGTGCCAGCAGCTTATCAGAAGAGACCCAGTACTTC
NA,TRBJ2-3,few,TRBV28,CASTTSDSTDTQYF,TGTGCCAGCACCACCTCCGACAGCACAGATACGCAGTATTTT
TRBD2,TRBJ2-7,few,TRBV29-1,CSVAGLAGDYEQYF,TGCAGCGTTGCGGGACTAGCGGGGGACTACGAGCAGTACTTC
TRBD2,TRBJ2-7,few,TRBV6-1,CASRVESGAYYEQYF,TGTGCCAGCAGAGTCGAAAGCGGGGCCTACTACGAGCAGTACTTC
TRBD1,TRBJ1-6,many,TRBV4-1,CASSQEGTGGFSPLHF,TGCGCCAGCAGCCAAGAGGGGACAGGGGGCTTTTCACCCCTCCACTTT
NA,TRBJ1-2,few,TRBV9,CASSEQDRFNYGYTF,TGTGCCAGCAGCGAACAGGACAGATTTAACTATGGCTACACCTTC